This entry describes one T cell receptor beta chain. The sample comes from a study of blood T cell repertoires in COVID-19. As for the study in general: The samples span acute and convalescent COVID-19 from the United States, Italy and Spain. PBMCs, B-cell-depleted T cells, or T cells were the source of the cDNA or gDNA that made up the material.

Original processing notes: Quantification of nucleated cells was approximated via reference gene primer amplification. Data came from immunoSEQ multiplex PCR; TCRdb stores just in-frame clones and leaves some out. D and trimming come from the DNA, and the V and J calls and clone size come from that table. This sample has about 310,000 clones, with nearly 90% found just once. The germline CDR1 and CDR2 sequences are KGHSH and LQKENI. This CDR3 is 14 amino acids long. The V and J ends lost 3 bases and 5 bases, in that order; junction bases with no gene match: 3. What was sequenced was peripheral blood. The clonotype originates from a woman aged 35 to 49 with COVID-19, enrolled during active disease. The genes are TRBV18 and TRBJ1-2; 10 bases are shared with TRBD1. The CDR3 region has the DNA TGTGCCAGCTCACCGGACAGGGGGACTTATGGCTACACCTTC. Translation: CASSPDRGTYGYTF.